This T cell receptor beta chain was found in a study of T-cell memory formation after mild COVID-19. Study-wide findings and caveats: Day 15 to 85 contractors were CD4/CD8 balanced; later expanders leaned CD4+. Some SARS-CoV-2-responding clones were already detected in memory before infection.

The 5'RACE method, run with constant-segment primers, produced TCR alpha and TCR beta cDNA libraries (carrying sample barcodes and UMIs). TCRdb reprocessed the 5' RACE reads via MiXCR and lists one record per CDR3 protein. This sample carries under 650,000 distinct CDR3 sequences, about 20% of them seen once, and the ten largest clones take around 11%. A note on this clonotype: Its antigen is undetermined.

This TCR came from an adult woman who had mild COVID-19 (a few samples of this study predate the infection). Cell type and time point are not known. The specimen sequenced was PBMCs or a T cell subset sorted from them (not recorded which).

The CDR3 nucleotides are TGTGCCAGCAGCCCGAGTACAGGGATCGCCGGGGAGCTGTTTTTT. This encodes CASSPSTGIAGELFF. The V and J genes are TRBV7-9 and TRBJ2-2; tentatively, D is TRBD1 (6 bases). In germline, CDR1 is SEHNR, CDR2 FQNEAQ (reference sequence). There are 15 residues in the CDR3. Deletions cut 5 bases from V and 6 bases from J, with 16 bases between.